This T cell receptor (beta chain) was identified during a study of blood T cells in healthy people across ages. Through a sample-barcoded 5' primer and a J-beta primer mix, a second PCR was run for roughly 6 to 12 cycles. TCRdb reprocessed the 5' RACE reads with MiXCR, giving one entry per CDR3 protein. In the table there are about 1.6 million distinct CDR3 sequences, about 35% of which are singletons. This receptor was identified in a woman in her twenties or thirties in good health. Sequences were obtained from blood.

CDR3 sequence reads: CASSYGTFYEQYF. Here the CDR3 DNA reads TGTGCCAGCAGCTACGGGACATTCTACGAGCAGTACTTC. The rearrangement links TRBV5-4 to TRBJ2-7; D possibly corresponds to TRBD1 (6 bases). The CDR3 contains 13 residues. The germline CDR1 and CDR2 sequences are SGHNT and YYREEE (reference sequence). V was shortened by 3 bases and J by 3 bases, with 10 bases between the two germline ends.